This T cell receptor beta chain is drawn from a study of T cells in localized non-small cell lung cancer. The assay was immunoSEQ multiplex PCR, and TCRdb's table has in-frame clones only and misses some. The sample holds 16,000 or so clones, over 70% seen once. The germline CDR1 and CDR2 sequences are SEHNR and FQNEAQ (reference sequence). The CDR3 totals 13 residues. V lost 7 bases and J 3 bases, leaving 12 bases between the germline ends. As regards this clone: No antigen is known for it.

General study points: Longer survival (overall) was linked to higher T cell density in blood. Among the top 100 tumor clones, a median about 52 appeared in adjacent lung. As only one tumor region underwent sequencing, heterogeneity remains possible. Adjacent uninvolved lung tissue had the highest T cell clonality, exceeding tumor.

The TCR comes from a male donor older than 55 with stage I lung adenocarcinoma. The V gene is TRBV7-9, the J gene TRBJ1-1; no clear D gene. The starting material was peripheral blood, obtained before any cancer treatment. The CDR3 loop reads CASNYLGDTEAFF. CDR3 DNA: TGTGCCAGCAACTATTTAGGAGACACTGAAGCTTTCTTT.